A selection of T cell receptor beta chains follows, all from one sample in a study of PD-1 blockade in classical Hodgkin lymphoma. Sequencing used immunoSEQ multiplex PCR; TCRdb keeps in-frame clones, though not all of them. In the table there are under 25,000 clones, about 80% of which are singletons. This specimen was peripheral blood mononuclear cells (PBMCs), taken before the fourth cycle of nivolumab. The receptors originated from a human donor with classical Hodgkin lymphoma. The CDR3 runs from the conserved cysteine through the conserved F or W. The order of the fields is CDR3 protein, CDR3 DNA, D gene, clone size, J gene, V gene. The D gene is left open where the match is weak. Size is stated for part of the rows, as once, few or many counts, or as a class when the clone is expanded.

cdr3_aa: CAWRLRSLPPGNTIYF
cdr3_nt: TGTGCCTGGCGACTAAGGAGCTTACCTCCTGGAAACACCATATATTTT
d_call: .
clone_size: .
j_call: TRBJ1-3
v_call: TRBV30

cdr3_aa: CASRGGLAGFNEQFF
cdr3_nt: TGTGCCAGCAGAGGGGGACTAGCGGGATTCAATGAGCAGTTCTTC
d_call: TRBD2
clone_size: .
j_call: TRBJ2-1
v_call: TRBV11-2

cdr3_aa: CSVDGLNYGYTF
cdr3_nt: TGCAGCGTTGATGGCCTTAACTATGGCTACACCTTC
d_call: .
clone_size: .
j_call: TRBJ1-2
v_call: TRBV29-1

cdr3_aa: CASSGRGQDTQYF
cdr3_nt: TGTGCCAGCAGCGGGAGGGGGCAAGATACGCAGTATTTT
d_call: .
clone_size: .
j_call: TRBJ2-3
v_call: TRBV2

cdr3_aa: CASSDKGGGSNTGELFF
cdr3_nt: TGTGCCAGCAGTGACAAAGGCGGGGGGTCGAACACCGGGGAGCTGTTTTTT
d_call: TRBD2
clone_size: once
j_call: TRBJ2-2
v_call: TRBV6-1

cdr3_aa: CASSPLGSGADTQYF
cdr3_nt: TGCGCCAGCAGCCCCCTTGGGTCCGGCGCAGATACGCAGTATTTT
d_call: .
clone_size: .
j_call: TRBJ2-3
v_call: TRBV4-3

cdr3_aa: CASSLGLGGYEQYF
cdr3_nt: TGTGCCAGCAGTCTGGGCCTAGGGGGCTACGAGCAGTACTTC
d_call: .
clone_size: .
j_call: TRBJ2-7
v_call: TRBV6-5

cdr3_aa: CASSDVREIGELFF
cdr3_nt: TGTGCCAGCAGTGATGTAAGGGAGATCGGGGAGCTGTTTTTT
d_call: .
clone_size: .
j_call: TRBJ2-2
v_call: TRBV6-1

cdr3_aa: CAISEEGTANEKLFF
cdr3_nt: TGTGCCATCAGTGAGGAAGGGACAGCTAATGAAAAACTGTTTTTT
d_call: TRBD1
clone_size: .
j_call: TRBJ1-4
v_call: TRBV10-3

cdr3_aa: CAWSVAGAGEMYEQYF
cdr3_nt: TGTGCCTGGAGTGTAGCGGGGGCAGGGGAGATGTACGAGCAGTACTTC
d_call: TRBD2
clone_size: .
j_call: TRBJ2-7
v_call: TRBV30

cdr3_aa: CASSYTRGQGTGYTF
cdr3_nt: TGTGCCAGCAGTTATACCCGAGGACAGGGGACTGGCTACACCTTC
d_call: TRBD1
clone_size: few
j_call: TRBJ1-2
v_call: TRBV6-5

cdr3_aa: CASSLEGRHTQYF
cdr3_nt: TGCGCCAGCAGCTTGGAGGGCCGCCATACGCAGTATTTT
d_call: .
clone_size: .
j_call: TRBJ2-3
v_call: TRBV5-1

cdr3_aa: CASSQAVNYGYTF
cdr3_nt: TGTGCCAGCAGCCAAGCGGTCAACTATGGCTACACCTTC
d_call: .
clone_size: .
j_call: TRBJ1-2
v_call: TRBV14

cdr3_aa: CASSFEGDTEAFF
cdr3_nt: TGTGCCAGCAGTTTCGAAGGTGACACTGAAGCTTTCTTT
d_call: .
clone_size: few
j_call: TRBJ1-1
v_call: TRBV6-5

cdr3_aa: CASSLGPGVVNEQFF
cdr3_nt: TGTGCCAGCAGCTTAGGGCCGGGGGTGGTAAATGAGCAGTTCTTC
d_call: .
clone_size: .
j_call: TRBJ2-1
v_call: TRBV7-9

cdr3_aa: CAPRTYEQYF
cdr3_nt: TGCGCCCCACGAACTTACGAGCAGTACTTC
d_call: .
clone_size: .
j_call: TRBJ2-7
v_call: TRBV23-1

cdr3_aa: CASTPRFGEQFF
cdr3_nt: TGTGCCAGCACCCCCCGCTTTGGGGAGCAGTTCTTC
d_call: .
clone_size: .
j_call: TRBJ2-1
v_call: TRBV6-5

cdr3_aa: CSVTGTGNEQYF
cdr3_nt: TGCAGCGTGACCGGGACAGGGAACGAGCAGTACTTC
d_call: TRBD1
clone_size: medium-sized
j_call: TRBJ2-7
v_call: TRBV29-1

cdr3_aa: CASSEDNRRSEQYF
cdr3_nt: TGTGCCAGCAGTGAAGACAATCGTCGAAGCGAGCAGTACTTC
d_call: .
clone_size: .
j_call: TRBJ2-7
v_call: TRBV6-1

cdr3_aa: CSARGRYEQYF
cdr3_nt: TGCAGTGCTAGGGGACGTTACGAGCAGTACTTC
d_call: .
clone_size: .
j_call: TRBJ2-7
v_call: TRBV20-1

cdr3_aa: CASSPGVGINTEAFF
cdr3_nt: TGTGCCAGCAGTCCCGGGGTTGGGATCAACACTGAAGCTTTCTTT
d_call: .
clone_size: .
j_call: TRBJ1-1
v_call: TRBV25-1

cdr3_aa: CASSPQGSGQPQHF
cdr3_nt: TGTGCCAGCTCACCGCAGGGATCGGGTCAGCCCCAGCATTTT
d_call: .
clone_size: .
j_call: TRBJ1-5
v_call: TRBV18

cdr3_aa: CASSYGQGGTGELFF
cdr3_nt: TGTGCCAGCAGTTACGGACAGGGAGGGACCGGGGAGCTGTTTTTT
d_call: .
clone_size: .
j_call: TRBJ2-2
v_call: TRBV6-6

cdr3_aa: CASSSQSYEQYF
cdr3_nt: TGTGCCAGCAGCTCTCAATCCTACGAGCAGTACTTC
d_call: .
clone_size: .
j_call: TRBJ2-7
v_call: TRBV13

cdr3_aa: CAYSRTHAGKLFF
cdr3_nt: TGTGCCTACAGCAGGACCCACGCCGGGAAGCTGTTTTTT
d_call: .
clone_size: .
j_call: TRBJ2-2
v_call: TRBV11-2

cdr3_aa: CASSPTSGSYEQYF
cdr3_nt: TGTGCCAGCAGCCCCACTAGCGGGAGCTACGAGCAGTACTTC
d_call: TRBD2
clone_size: .
j_call: TRBJ2-7
v_call: TRBV6-5